The 2 T cell receptor beta chains listed next were all sequenced from one sample in a study of T cell changes during pregnancy in multiple sclerosis. Repertoires were generated with immunoSEQ multiplex PCR, while TCRdb's copy carries only in-frame clones and drops some. This table has approximately 89,000 clones, 90% to 95% appearing once. Material: peripheral blood, obtained after pregnancy. The receptors shown here come from a female donor in good health, enrolled as a control in a pregnancy study.

This sequence joins TRBV6-1 and TRBJ2-7; the match to TRBD1 covers 7 bases. Per the germline V gene, CDR1 is MNHNS and CDR2 is SASEGT. This CDR3 contains 13 residues. V shed 5 bases, J shed 4 bases, and the junction held 5 bases outside the gene matches. The CDR3 nucleotides read TGTGCCAGCAGTAGTGGGACAGATTACGAGCAGTACTTC. It translates to CASSSGTDYEQYF.

A single count supports this clone. This chain uses TRBV6-5 with TRBJ2-3, with D tentatively TRBD1 (6 bases). The CDR3 length is 15 residues. The V gene lost 2 bases and the J gene lost 4 bases, with 13 bases spanning the gap. In germline, CDR1 is MNHEY, CDR2 SVGAGI. Written as DNA, the CDR3 is TGTGCCAGCAGTTACGAGGGGACAAGGGCAGATACGCAGTATTTT. Residues: CASSYEGTRADTQYF.